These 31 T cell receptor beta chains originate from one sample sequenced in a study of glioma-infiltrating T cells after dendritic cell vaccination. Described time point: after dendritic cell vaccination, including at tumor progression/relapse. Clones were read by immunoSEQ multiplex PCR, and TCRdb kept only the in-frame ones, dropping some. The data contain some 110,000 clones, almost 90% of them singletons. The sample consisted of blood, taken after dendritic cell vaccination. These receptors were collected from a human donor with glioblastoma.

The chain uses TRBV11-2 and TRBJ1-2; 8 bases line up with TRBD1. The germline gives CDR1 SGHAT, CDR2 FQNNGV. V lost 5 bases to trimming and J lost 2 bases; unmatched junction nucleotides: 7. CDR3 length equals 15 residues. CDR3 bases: TGTGCCAGCAGCGCCCCGGGACAGGAAAACTATGGCTACACCTTC. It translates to CASSAPGQENYGYTF.

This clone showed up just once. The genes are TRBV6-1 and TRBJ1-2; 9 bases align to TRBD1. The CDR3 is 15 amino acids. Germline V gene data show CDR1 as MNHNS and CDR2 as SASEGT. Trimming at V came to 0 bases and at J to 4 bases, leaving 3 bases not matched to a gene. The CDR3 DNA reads TGTGCCAGCAGTGAAGCGGGGACAGGGTCCTATGGCTACACCTTC. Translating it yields CASSEAGTGSYGYTF.

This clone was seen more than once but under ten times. CDR3 sequence (DNA): TGTGCCAGCAGCCAGTGGGCCGGAGGGGAAAAACTGTTTTTT. Its translation is CASSQWAGGEKLFF. The rearrangement uses TRBV6-1 and TRBJ1-4; no clear D gene. The CDR3 sequence is 14 residues long. V lost 6 bases to trimming and J lost 8 bases, with 16 bases between them. CDR1 and CDR2 (germline): MNHNS, SASEGT.

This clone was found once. The CDR3 bases are TGTGCCAGCAGCTTAGAAGAGGCCATCCCGGAGCTGGAGACCCAGTACTTC. Residues: CASSLEEAIPELETQYF. The chain couples TRBV7-6 to TRBJ2-5; D is unresolved. This CDR3 region has 17 residues. Trimming took off 1 base at V and 5 bases at J, with 20 bases between the two ends. CDR1 and CDR2 from the germline V gene are SGHVS and FNYEAQ.

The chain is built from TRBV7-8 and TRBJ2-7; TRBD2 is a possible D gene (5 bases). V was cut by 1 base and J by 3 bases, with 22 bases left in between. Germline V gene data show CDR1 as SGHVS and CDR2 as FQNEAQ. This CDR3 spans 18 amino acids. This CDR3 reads CASSLGGPFLRTYYEQYF. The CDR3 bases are TGTGCCAGCAGCTTAGGAGGGCCCTTTTTGCGAACGTACTACGAGCAGTACTTC.

The CDR3 protein is CASSLGLNQPQHF. The CDR3 DNA sequence: TGTGCCAGCAGCTTAGGGCTCAATCAGCCCCAGCATTTT. The V call is TRBV11-3, the J call TRBJ1-5; no firm D call. The V end was cut by 1 base, the J end by 3 bases, with 4 bases between. The CDR3 has 13 amino acids. Germline CDR1 is SGHNT and CDR2 is YENEEA. Supplemented by reference TRBV11-3 and TRBJ1-5, the full variable domain reads EAGVVQSPRYKIIEKKQPVAFWCNPISGHNTLYWYLQNLGQGPELLIRYENEEAVDDSQLPKDRFSAERLKGVDSTLKIQPAELGDSAVYLCASSLGLNQPQHFGDGTRLSIL.

The CDR3 region has the DNA TGTGCCAGTAGTGTGGACAGGGGGCTGAACAATGAGCAGTTCTTC. Translating it yields CASSVDRGLNNEQFF. V and J are TRBV19 and TRBJ2-1; 11 bases align to TRBD1. Germline CDR1 and CDR2: LNHDA and SQIVND (reference sequence). J was trimmed by 5 bases and V by 5 bases; bases with no gene match: 5. The CDR3 is 15 amino acids.

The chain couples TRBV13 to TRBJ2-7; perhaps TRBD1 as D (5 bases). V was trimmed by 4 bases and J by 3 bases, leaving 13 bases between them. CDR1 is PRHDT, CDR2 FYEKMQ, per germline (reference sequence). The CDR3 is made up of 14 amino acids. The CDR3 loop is CASSSWAQGYEQYF. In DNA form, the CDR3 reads TGTGCCAGCAGCTCCTGGGCCCAGGGCTACGAGCAGTACTTC.

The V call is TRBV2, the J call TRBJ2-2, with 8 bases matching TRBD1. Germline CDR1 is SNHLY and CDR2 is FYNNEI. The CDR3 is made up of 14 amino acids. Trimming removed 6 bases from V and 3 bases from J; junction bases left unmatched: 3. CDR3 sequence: CASSAGGYTGELFF. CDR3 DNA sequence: TGTGCCAGCAGCGCAGGGGGCTACACCGGGGAGCTGTTTTTT.

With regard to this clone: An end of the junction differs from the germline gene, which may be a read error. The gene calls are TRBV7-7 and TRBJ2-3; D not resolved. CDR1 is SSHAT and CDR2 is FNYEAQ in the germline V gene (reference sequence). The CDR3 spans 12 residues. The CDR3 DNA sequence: TGTGCTAGCAGCTTAGTTGAGGATACGCAGTATTTT. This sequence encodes CASSLVEDTQYF.

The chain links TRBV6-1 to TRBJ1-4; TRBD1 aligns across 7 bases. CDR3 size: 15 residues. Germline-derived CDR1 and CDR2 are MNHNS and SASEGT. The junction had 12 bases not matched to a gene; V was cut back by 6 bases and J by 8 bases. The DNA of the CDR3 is TGTGCCAGCAGCCCCCGGAGGGGGCAGTCGGAAAAACTGTTTTTT. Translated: CASSPRRGQSEKLFF.

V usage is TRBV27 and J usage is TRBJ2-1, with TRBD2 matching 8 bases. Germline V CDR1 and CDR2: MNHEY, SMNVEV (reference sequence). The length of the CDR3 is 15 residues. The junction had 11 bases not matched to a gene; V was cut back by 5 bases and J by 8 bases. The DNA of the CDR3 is TGTGCCAGCAGTGTAAGCGGGGGAGCCCTCTATGAGCAGTTCTTC. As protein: CASSVSGGALYEQFF.

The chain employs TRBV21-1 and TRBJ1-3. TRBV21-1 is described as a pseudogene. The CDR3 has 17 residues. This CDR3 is CASSKSKRGRSGNTIYF. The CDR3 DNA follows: TGTGCCAGCAGCAAATCTAAGCGGGGGCGCTCTGGAAACACCATATATTTT.

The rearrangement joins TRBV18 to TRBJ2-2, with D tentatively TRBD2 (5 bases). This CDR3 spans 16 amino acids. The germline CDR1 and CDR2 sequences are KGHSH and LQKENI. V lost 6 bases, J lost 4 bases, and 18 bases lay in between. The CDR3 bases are TGTGCCAGCTCCCCGACCTCGGGATATAGCACCGGGGAGCTGTTTTTT. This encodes CASSPTSGYSTGELFF.

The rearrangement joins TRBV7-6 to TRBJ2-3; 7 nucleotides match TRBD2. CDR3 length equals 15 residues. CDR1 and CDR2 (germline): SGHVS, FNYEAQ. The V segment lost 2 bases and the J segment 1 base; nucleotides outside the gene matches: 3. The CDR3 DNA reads TGTGCCAGCAGCTTAATCAGCGGGGGCACAGATACGCAGTATTTT. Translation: CASSLISGGTDTQYF.

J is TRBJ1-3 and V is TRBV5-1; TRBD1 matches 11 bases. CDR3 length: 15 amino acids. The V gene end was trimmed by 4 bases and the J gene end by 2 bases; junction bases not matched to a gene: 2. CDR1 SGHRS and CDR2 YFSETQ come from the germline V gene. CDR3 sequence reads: CASSQGQGAGNTIYF. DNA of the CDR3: TGCGCCAGCAGCCAGGGACAGGGGGCTGGAAACACCATATATTTT.

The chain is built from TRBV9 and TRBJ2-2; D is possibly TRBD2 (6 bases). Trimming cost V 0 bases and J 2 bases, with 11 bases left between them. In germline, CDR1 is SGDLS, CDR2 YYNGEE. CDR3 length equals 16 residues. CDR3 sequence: CASSVVGGDNTGELFF. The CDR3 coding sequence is TGTGCCAGCAGCGTAGTCGGCGGGGACAACACCGGGGAGCTGTTTTTT.

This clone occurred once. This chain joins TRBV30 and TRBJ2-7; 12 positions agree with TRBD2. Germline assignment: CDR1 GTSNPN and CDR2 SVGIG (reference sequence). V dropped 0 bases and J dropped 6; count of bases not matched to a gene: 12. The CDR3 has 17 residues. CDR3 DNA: TGTGCCTGGAGTGTATATTTACTAGCGGGGGGTGTTGTCGAGCAGTACTTC. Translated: CAWSVYLLAGGVVEQYF.

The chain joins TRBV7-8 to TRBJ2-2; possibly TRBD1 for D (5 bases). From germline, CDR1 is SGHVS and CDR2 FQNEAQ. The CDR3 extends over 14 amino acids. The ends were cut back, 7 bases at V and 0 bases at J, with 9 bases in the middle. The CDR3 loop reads CASTRQTNTGELFF. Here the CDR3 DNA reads TGTGCCAGCACTAGACAGACGAACACCGGGGAGCTGTTTTTT.

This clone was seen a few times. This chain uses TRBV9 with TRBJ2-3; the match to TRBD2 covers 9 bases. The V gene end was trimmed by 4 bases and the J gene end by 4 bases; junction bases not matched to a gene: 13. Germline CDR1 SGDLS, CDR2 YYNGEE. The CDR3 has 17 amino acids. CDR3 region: CASSPSRGLAMADTQYF. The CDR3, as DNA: TGTGCCAGCAGCCCGTCGCGGGGACTAGCCATGGCAGATACGCAGTATTTT.

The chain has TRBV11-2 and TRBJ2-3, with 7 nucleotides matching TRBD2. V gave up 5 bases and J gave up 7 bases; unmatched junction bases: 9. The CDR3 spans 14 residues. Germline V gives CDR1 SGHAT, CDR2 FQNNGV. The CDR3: CASSPQRGVNTQYF. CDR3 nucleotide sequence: TGTGCCAGCAGCCCCCAGCGGGGCGTGAATACGCAGTATTTT.

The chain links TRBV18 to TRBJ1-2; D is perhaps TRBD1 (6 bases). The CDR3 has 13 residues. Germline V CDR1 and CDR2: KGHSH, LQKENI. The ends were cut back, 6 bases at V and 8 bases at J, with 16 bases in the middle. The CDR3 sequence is CASSPDSRRGYTF. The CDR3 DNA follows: TGTGCCAGCTCTCCGGACAGCCGGCGGGGCTACACCTTC.

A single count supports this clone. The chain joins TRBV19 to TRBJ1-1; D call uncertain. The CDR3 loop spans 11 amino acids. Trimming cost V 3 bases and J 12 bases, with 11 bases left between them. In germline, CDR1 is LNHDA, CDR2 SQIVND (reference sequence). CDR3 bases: TGTGCCAGTAGTATCCTACTCCGAACTTTCTTT. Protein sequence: CASSILLRTFF.

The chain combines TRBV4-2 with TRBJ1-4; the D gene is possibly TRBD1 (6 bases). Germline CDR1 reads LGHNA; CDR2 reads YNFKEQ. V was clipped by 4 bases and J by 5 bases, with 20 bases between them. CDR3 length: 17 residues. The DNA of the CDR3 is TGTGCCAGCAGCCTACGACCCCAGGGGACACAGAATGAAAAACTGTTTTTT. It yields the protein CASSLRPQGTQNEKLFF.

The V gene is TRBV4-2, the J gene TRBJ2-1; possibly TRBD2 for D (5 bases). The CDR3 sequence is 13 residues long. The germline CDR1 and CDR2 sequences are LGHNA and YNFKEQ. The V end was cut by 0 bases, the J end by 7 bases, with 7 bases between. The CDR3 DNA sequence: TGTGCCAGCAGCCAAGAAACGGGGAATGAGCAGTTCTTC. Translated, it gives CASSQETGNEQFF.

The CDR3 loop is CASSLDRAQPQHF. CDR3 DNA sequence: TGTGCCAGCAGCTTGGACAGGGCGCAGCCCCAGCATTTT. J is TRBJ1-5 and V is TRBV5-6; possibly TRBD1 for D (6 bases). V dropped 0 bases and J dropped 7 bases, with 8 bases sitting between them. The CDR3 extends over 13 amino acids. Germline V gives CDR1 SGHDT, CDR2 YYEEEE.

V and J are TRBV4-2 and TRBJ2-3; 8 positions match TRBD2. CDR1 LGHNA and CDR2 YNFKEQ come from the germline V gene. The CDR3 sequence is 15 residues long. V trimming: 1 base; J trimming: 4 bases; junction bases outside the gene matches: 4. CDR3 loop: CASSQGREGADTQYF. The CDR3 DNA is TGTGCCAGCAGCCAAGGACGGGAGGGGGCAGATACGCAGTATTTT.

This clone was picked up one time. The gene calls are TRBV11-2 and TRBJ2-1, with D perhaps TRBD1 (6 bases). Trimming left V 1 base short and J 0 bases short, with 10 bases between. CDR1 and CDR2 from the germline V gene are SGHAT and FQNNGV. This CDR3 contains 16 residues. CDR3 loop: CASSLGLDSSYNEQFF. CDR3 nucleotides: TGTGCCAGCAGCTTAGGTCTGGACAGCTCCTACAATGAGCAGTTCTTC.

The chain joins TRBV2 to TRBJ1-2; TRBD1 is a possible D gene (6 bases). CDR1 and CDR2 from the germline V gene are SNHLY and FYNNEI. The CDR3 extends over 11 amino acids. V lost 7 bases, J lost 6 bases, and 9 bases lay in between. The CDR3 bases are TGTGCCAGCACCCAGGGGAATGGCTACACCTTC. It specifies CASTQGNGYTF.

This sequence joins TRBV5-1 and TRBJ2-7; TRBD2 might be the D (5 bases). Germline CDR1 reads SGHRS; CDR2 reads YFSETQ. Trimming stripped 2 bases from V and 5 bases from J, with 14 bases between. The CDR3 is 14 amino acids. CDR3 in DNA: TGCGCCAGCAGCTTACTAGACCCCTCGAACGAGCAGTACTTC. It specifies CASSLLDPSNEQYF.

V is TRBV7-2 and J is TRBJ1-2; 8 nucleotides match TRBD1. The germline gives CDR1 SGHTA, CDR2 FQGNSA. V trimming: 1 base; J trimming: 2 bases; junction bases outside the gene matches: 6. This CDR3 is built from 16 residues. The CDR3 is CASSLESGGANYGYTF. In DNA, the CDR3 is TGTGCCAGCAGCTTAGAGTCAGGGGGCGCCAACTATGGCTACACCTTC.